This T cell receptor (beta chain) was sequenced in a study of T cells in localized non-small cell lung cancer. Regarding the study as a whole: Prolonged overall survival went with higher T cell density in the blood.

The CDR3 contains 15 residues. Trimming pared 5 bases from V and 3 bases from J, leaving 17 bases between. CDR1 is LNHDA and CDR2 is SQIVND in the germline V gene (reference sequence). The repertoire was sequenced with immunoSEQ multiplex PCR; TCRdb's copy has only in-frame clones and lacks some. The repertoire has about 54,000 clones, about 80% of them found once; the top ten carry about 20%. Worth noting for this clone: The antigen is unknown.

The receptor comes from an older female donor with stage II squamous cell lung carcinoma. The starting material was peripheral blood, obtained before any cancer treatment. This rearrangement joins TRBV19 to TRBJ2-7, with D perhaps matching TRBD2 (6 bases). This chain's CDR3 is CASSPGPARGYEQYF. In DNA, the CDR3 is TGTGCCAGTAGTCCAGGCCCAGCGCGGGGCTACGAGCAGTACTTC.